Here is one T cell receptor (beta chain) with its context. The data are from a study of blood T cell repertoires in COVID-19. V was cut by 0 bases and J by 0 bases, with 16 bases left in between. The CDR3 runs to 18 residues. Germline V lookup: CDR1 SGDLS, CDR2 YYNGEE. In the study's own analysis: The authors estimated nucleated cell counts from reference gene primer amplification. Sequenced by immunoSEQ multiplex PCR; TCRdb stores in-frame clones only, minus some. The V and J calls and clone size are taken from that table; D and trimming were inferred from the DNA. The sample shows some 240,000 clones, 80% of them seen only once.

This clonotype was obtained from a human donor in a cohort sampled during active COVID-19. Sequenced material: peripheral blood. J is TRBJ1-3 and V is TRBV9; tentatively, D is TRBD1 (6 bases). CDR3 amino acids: CASSVASTGQSSGNTIYF. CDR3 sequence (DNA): TGTGCCAGCAGCGTAGCTAGCACAGGGCAAAGCTCTGGAAACACCATATATTTT.